These 22 T cell receptor beta chains came from one sample sequenced in a study. MiXCR, run by TCRdb on the reads, gives a single entry per CDR3 protein. The data show around 210 distinct CDR3 sequences, around 40% seen once. Sequences were obtained from CD8+ T cells (not recorded whether cultured). These receptors originate from a female donor.

By share of the sample, this clonotype is medium-sized. This chain joins TRBV19 and TRBJ2-2; D is unresolved. Trimming removed 3 bases from V and 8 bases from J, with 10 bases in between. The CDR3 totals 13 residues. CDR1 and CDR2 (germline): LNHDA, SQIVND (reference sequence). The CDR3 is CASSIYALGELFF. Written as DNA, the CDR3 is TGTGCCAGTAGTATCTACGCGCTTGGGGAGCTGTTTTTT. Based on the CDR3 plus reference TRBV19 and TRBJ2-2, the full variable domain is DGGITQSPKYLFRKEGQNVTLSCEQNLNHDAMYWYRQDPGQGLRLIYYSQIVNDFQKGDIAEGYSVSREKKESFPLTVTSAQKNPTAFYLCASSIYALGELFFGEGSRLTVL.

A remark on this clonotype: Possible read error: a much larger clone is one base away. The rearrangement joins TRBV2 to TRBJ2-1; possible D gene TRBD1, 6 bases. This CDR3 has 16 residues. The germline gives CDR1 SNHLY, CDR2 FYNNEI. The CDR3 spells CASTEWTALSYNEEFF. The CDR3 region has the DNA TGTGCCAGCACAGAGTGGACAGCTCTCTCCTACAATGAGGAGTTCTTC.

On this clonotype itself: Given a much more abundant clone one base away, this may be a read error. The chain joins TRBV7-9 to TRBJ2-5; unclear D gene. The germline V gene has CDR1 SEHNR and CDR2 FQNEAQ (reference sequence). The CDR3 length is 14 residues. The CDR3 DNA reads TGTGCCAGCAGCTTGAGACTCCTCCAAGATACCCAGTACTTC. Translation: CASSLRLLQDTQYF.

By sample fraction, this clonotype is large. The chain couples TRBV18 to TRBJ1-1; 10 nucleotides agree with TRBD1. The germline V gene has CDR1 KGHSH and CDR2 LQKENI. The CDR3 extends over 15 amino acids. The V segment lost 2 bases and the J segment 6 bases; nucleotides outside the gene matches: 6. The CDR3 loop reads CASSPWDRGLAEAFF. CDR3 DNA: TGTGCCAGCTCACCATGGGACAGGGGTCTCGCTGAAGCTTTCTTT. The full variable domain, its missing parts supplied by reference TRBV18 and TRBJ1-1, is NAGVMQNPRHLVRRRGQEARLRCSPMKGHSHVYWYRQLPEEGLKFMVYLQKENIIDESGMPKERFSAEFPKEGPSILRIQQVVRGDSAAYFCASSPWDRGLAEAFFGQGTRLTVV.

Concerning this clonotype: Being one base from a much bigger clone, this may be a read error. V usage is TRBV25-1 and J usage is TRBJ2-1; the match to TRBD1 covers 7 bases. From germline, CDR1 is MGHDK and CDR2 SYGVNS. This CDR3 has 13 residues. For the CDR3, the DNA is TGTGCCAGCAGTAAAGGGGGCTTAAATGAGCGGTTCTTC. This gives the protein CASSKGGLNERFF.

About this clonotype itself: This may stem from a read error, because a much larger clone lies one nucleotide away. CDR3: CASSSRLLQETQYF. CDR3 coding DNA: TGTGCCAGCAGCTCGAGACTCCTCCAAGAGACCCAGTACTTC. This chain joins TRBV7-9 and TRBJ2-5; no clear D. The CDR3 is 14 amino acids. Germline V gene lookup returns CDR1 SEHNR and CDR2 FQNEAQ (reference sequence). The ends were cut back, 4 bases at V and 1 base at J, with 10 bases in the middle. Supplemented by reference TRBV7-9 and TRBJ2-5, the full variable domain reads DTGVSQNPRHKITKRGQNVTFRCDPISEHNRLYWYRQTLGQGPEFLTYFQNEAQLEKSRLLSDRFSAERPKGSFSTLEIQRTEQGDSAMYLCASSSRLLQETQYFGPGTRLLVL.

This clonotype counts as large. This chain joins TRBV27 and TRBJ2-1; 7 bases are a match to TRBD2. V shed 2 bases and J 2 bases; nucleotides not matched to a gene: 3. CDR3 size: 15 residues. CDR1 is MNHEY, CDR2 SMNVEV, per germline (reference sequence). The CDR3 nucleotides read TGTGCCAGCAGTTTAGGCGGGAGCGCCTACAATGAGCAGTTCTTC. As protein: CASSLGGSAYNEQFF.

Notes on this clonotype: Just one base apart from a much larger clone, this may be a read error. This sequence joins TRBV2 and TRBJ2-1, with a possible D match to TRBD1 (6 bases). The CDR3 contains 16 residues. Germline values: CDR1 SNHLY, CDR2 FYNNEI. The germline V and J ends were trimmed by 10 bases and 0 bases, with 19 bases remaining between them. CDR3 coding DNA: TGTGCCAACACAGAGTGGACAGCTCTCTCCTACAATGAGCAGTTCTTC. This encodes CANTEWTALSYNEQFF.

In its sample, this clonotype was seen a few times. This chain links TRBV2 with TRBJ1-5; 7 bases fit TRBD1. J was trimmed by 2 bases and V by 4 bases; bases with no gene match: 8. Germline V gene data show CDR1 as SNHLY and CDR2 as FYNNEI. CDR3 length equals 16 residues. The DNA for the CDR3 is TGTGCCAGCAGTGTGTTACAGGGGTCGGGCAATCAGCCCCAGCATTTT. It specifies CASSVLQGSGNQPQHF.

Within the sample, this clonotype is medium-sized. The V gene is TRBV27, the J gene TRBJ2-1; 7 bases line up with TRBD2. CDR3 length equals 17 residues. Germline-derived CDR1 and CDR2 are MNHEY and SMNVEV (reference sequence). J lost 5 bases, V lost 5 bases, and 15 bases had no gene match. CDR3 protein: CASSTTWTRWDHNEQFF. In DNA form, the CDR3 reads TGTGCCAGCAGTACCACATGGACTAGATGGGACCACAATGAGCAGTTCTTC.

By its share, this clonotype is medium-sized. The V and J genes are TRBV27 and TRBJ2-7; perhaps TRBD1 as D (5 bases). Germline V gene data show CDR1 as MNHEY and CDR2 as SMNVEV (reference sequence). This CDR3 is built from 13 residues. The V end was cut by 4 bases, the J end by 3 bases, with 10 bases between. This CDR3 reads CASSSDTGYEQYF. In nucleotides, the CDR3 is TGTGCCAGCAGTTCTGACACAGGCTACGAGCAGTACTTC.

As concerns this clonotype: This could be a read error, since a much larger clone is one nucleotide away. This sequence joins TRBV29-1 and TRBJ1-1; D not certain. The CDR3 is 11 residues long. Germline V gene data show CDR1 as SQVTM and CDR2 as ANQGSEA. The V gene lost 4 bases and the J gene lost 1 base, with 4 bases spanning the gap. DNA for the CDR3: TGCAGCGTTGCGAGGAACACTGAAGCTTTCTTT. Residues: CSVARNTEAFF.

As for this clonotype: Its ends do not fully match the called genes, so a read error is possible. The chain has TRBV19 and TRBJ2-7; D remains unclear. CDR1 is LNHDA, CDR2 SQIVND, per germline (reference sequence). CDR3 length: 13 amino acids. The CDR3 protein is CASSIRSSYGQYF. For the CDR3, the DNA is TGTGCCAGTAGTATAAGGAGCTCCTACGGGCAGTACTTT.

Worth noting for this clonotype: The conserved final phenylalanine or tryptophan is absent from the CDR3, which likely points to a read error. The chain carries TRBV7-9 and TRBJ2-5; D unresolved. The CDR3 runs to 14 residues. CDR1 and CDR2 from the germline V gene are SEHNR and FQNEAQ (reference sequence). CDR3 sequence: CASGLRLLQETQYL. The CDR3, as DNA: TGTGCCAGCGGCTTGAGACTCCTCCAAGAGACCCAGTACCTC.

The J gene is TRBJ2-2, the V gene TRBV28; 8 nucleotides align to TRBD1. This CDR3 contains 15 residues. The germline V gene encodes CDR1 MDHEN and CDR2 SYDVKM. The trim removed 7 bases at V and 5 bases at J, leaving 9 bases unmatched. The CDR3 protein is CASTSGQGETGELFF. The CDR3 DNA reads as TGTGCCAGCACCTCCGGACAGGGAGAGACCGGGGAGCTGTTTTTT.

With regard to this clonotype: A much larger clone lies one base from this, so it may be a read error. This chain joins TRBV20-1 and TRBJ1-1; 7 bases map to TRBD1. This CDR3 has 17 amino acids. Germline V gene data show CDR1 as DFQATT and CDR2 as SNEGSKA (reference sequence). The CDR3, as DNA: TGCAGTACTAGAGACAGGGAACAGGGAGGCGAGATCACTGAAGCTTTCTTT. It is translated as CSTRDREQGGEITEAFF.

This sequence joins TRBV20-1 and TRBJ2-7, with a weak D call TRBD2 (6 bases). Trimming shortened V by 0 bases and J by 2 bases, and 14 bases separated the two germline ends. The CDR3 totals 15 residues. Per the germline V gene, CDR1 is DFQATT and CDR2 is SNEGSKA (reference sequence). The CDR3 spells CSAREIRDFAYEQYF. As DNA, the CDR3 is TGCAGTGCTAGAGAGATCCGGGACTTTGCCTACGAGCAGTACTTC.

This chain links TRBV19 with TRBJ2-7, with D unclear. V was clipped by 3 bases and J by 10 bases, with 13 bases between them. CDR3 length: 12 residues. The germline gives CDR1 LNHDA, CDR2 SQIVND (reference sequence). The CDR3 spells CASSIRSAYQYF. The CDR3 nucleotides read TGTGCCAGTAGTATTCGCTCCGCCTACCAGTACTTC.

Concerning this clonotype: This may be a read error: a much more frequent sequence differs by one nucleotide. The rearrangement joins TRBV6-1 to TRBJ2-7; TRBD1 might be the D (6 bases). There are 15 residues in the CDR3. Germline CDR1 and CDR2: MNHNS and SASEGT. The CDR3: CTVNLGDNLADEQYF. DNA of the CDR3: TGTACCGTGAACCTAGGGGACAACCTGGCCGACGAGCAGTACTTC.

The chain joins TRBV19 to TRBJ2-7; D unclear. V was pared by 4 bases and J by 7 bases, with 11 bases between. The germline CDR1 and CDR2 sequences are LNHDA and SQIVND (reference sequence). The CDR3 has 12 amino acids. The CDR3 bases are TGTGCCAGTAGTAGCCGGGCAATAGAGCAGTACTTC. It specifies CASSSRAIEQYF. The whole variable domain, filled in from reference TRBV19 and TRBJ2-7, reads DGGITQSPKYLFRKEGQNVTLSCEQNLNHDAMYWYRQDPGQGLRLIYYSQIVNDFQKGDIAEGYSVSREKKESFPLTVTSAQKNPTAFYLCASSSRAIEQYFGPGTRLTVT.

Of note for this clonotype: This may be a read error, as it is one base from a much larger clone. The chain recombines TRBV19 with TRBJ1-5; D gene uncertain. Germline V gene sequence: CDR1 LNHDA, CDR2 SQIVND (reference sequence). This CDR3 contains 13 residues. The CDR3 is CSSSFYSNQPQHF. The CDR3 DNA follows: TGTTCCAGTAGTTTCTATAGCAATCAGCCCCAGCATTTT. Full variable domain (remainder filled in from reference TRBV19 and TRBJ1-5): DGGITQSPKYLFRKEGQNVTLSCEQNLNHDAMYWYRQDPGQGLRLIYYSQIVNDFQKGDIAEGYSVSREKKESFPLTVTSAQKNPTAFYLCSSSFYSNQPQHFGDGTRLSIL.

This clonotype is deemed large. This chain links TRBV19 with TRBJ2-2; D gene uncertain. The V gene lost 1 base and the J gene lost 6 bases, with 9 bases spanning the gap. This CDR3 region has 14 residues. Germline-derived CDR1 and CDR2 are LNHDA and SQIVND (reference sequence). The CDR3 DNA follows: TGTGCCAGTAGTATAGTTAGCATCGCCGGGGAGCTGTTTTTT. Residues: CASSIVSIAGELFF.